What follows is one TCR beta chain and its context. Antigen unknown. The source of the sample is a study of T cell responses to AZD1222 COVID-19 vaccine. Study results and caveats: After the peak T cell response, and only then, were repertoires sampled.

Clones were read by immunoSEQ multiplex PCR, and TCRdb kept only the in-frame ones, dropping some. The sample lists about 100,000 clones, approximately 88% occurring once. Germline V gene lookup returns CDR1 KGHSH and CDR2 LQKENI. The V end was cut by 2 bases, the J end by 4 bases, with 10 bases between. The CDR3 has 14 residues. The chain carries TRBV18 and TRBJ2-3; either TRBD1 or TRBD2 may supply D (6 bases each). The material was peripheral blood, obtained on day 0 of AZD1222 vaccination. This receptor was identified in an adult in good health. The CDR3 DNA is TGTGCCAGCTCACCAAGGGGGGTCTCAGATACGCAGTATTTT. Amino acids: CASSPRGVSDTQYF.